This entry lists 13 T cell receptor beta chains sequenced from one sample in a study of T cells in women clearing cervical HPV infection. Generated by immunoSEQ multiplex PCR, the TCRdb table keeps only in-frame clones and is missing some. This sample contains under 35,000 clones. The sequenced sample consisted of blood buffy coat. The receptors stem from a woman between 18 and 70 years old with a cervical HPV16 infection that either progressed to CIN3+ or cleared (not recorded which).

Of note for this clone: The CDR3 end falls 3 residues outside the read, so it is completed with the germline J gene. The rearrangement uses TRBV6-1 and TRBJ2-3; the match to TRBD1 covers 7 bases. CDR1 MNHNS and CDR2 SASEGT come from the germline V gene. The CDR3 runs 18 residues. The CDR3 reads CASSERPSYIGGRQPQYF. The sequenced CDR3 bases are TGTGCCAGCAGTGAAAGGCCCTCCTACATAGGGGGCAGGCAGCCG.

On this clone: The CDR3 end falls 3 residues outside the read, so it is completed with the germline J gene. The rearrangement links TRBV7-6 to TRBJ1-2; a weak D match, TRBD1 (5 bases). Germline CDR1 is SGHVS and CDR2 is FNYEAQ. The CDR3 is made up of 12 amino acids. The sequenced CDR3 bases are TGTGCCAGCAGCACGAGCGGGGACGAC. Translated, it gives CASSTSGDD. The CDR3 in its entirety is CASSTSGDDYTF.

Remarks on this clone: The read ends 3 residues before the CDR3 terminus; that terminus is restored from the germline J gene. The V call is TRBV18, the J call TRBJ1-4; 7 nucleotides match TRBD1. Germline V gives CDR1 KGHSH, CDR2 LQKENI. The ends lost 9 bases at V and 6 bases at J; junction bases unmatched: 4. This CDR3 has 12 amino acids. The sequenced part of the CDR3 DNA is TGTGCCAGTCGACAGGGTTATGAAAAA. Its translation: CASRQGYEK. The whole CDR3 region reads CASRQGYEKLFF.

As concerns this clone: The CDR3 goes on 3 residues after the read ends, and that part is filled in from the germline J gene. J is TRBJ1-5 and V is TRBV20-1; TRBD1 might be the D (5 bases). Germline V lookup: CDR1 DFQATT, CDR2 SNEGSKA (reference sequence). CDR3 length equals 14 residues. Deletions cut 3 bases from V and 4 bases from J, with 13 bases between. CDR3 region: CSASRQLGNQPQHF. The CDR3 bases that were read are TGCAGTGCTAGCCGACAGTTGGGGAATCAGCCC.

On this clone: Read coverage stops 3 residues before the CDR3 terminus; the germline J gene supplies the remainder. This chain joins TRBV30 and TRBJ2-2; 7 bases align to TRBD1. The CDR3 consists of 14 residues. Germline CDR1 and CDR2: GTSNPN and SVGIG (reference sequence). Incomplete CDR3 DNA: TGTGCCTGGAGTGTACGACAGGGCCACGAAAAG. It is translated as CAWSVRQGHEK. The CDR3, in full, reads CAWSVRQGHEKLFF.

The part of the CDR3 DNA that was read is TGTGCCAGCAAGTTGGACAGGCAAGAGACC. Amino acid sequence: CASKLDRQET. The full CDR3 is CASKLDRQETQYF. The rearrangement links TRBV5-4 to TRBJ2-5; 7 positions match TRBD1. The CDR3 end falls 3 residues outside the read, so it is completed with the germline J gene. Germline V CDR1 and CDR2: SGHNT, YYREEE (reference sequence). The length of the CDR3 is 13 residues. V lost 6 bases to trimming and J lost 2 bases; unmatched junction nucleotides: 4.

As for this clone: The read ends 3 residues before the CDR3 terminus; that terminus is restored from the germline J gene. The V gene is TRBV5-5, the J gene TRBJ2-3; 7 bases line up with TRBD2. CDR1 is SGHKS and CDR2 is YYEKEE in the germline V gene (reference sequence). The V and J ends lost 2 bases and 0 bases, in that order; junction bases with no gene match: 3. The CDR3 loop spans 15 amino acids. The CDR3 sequence: CASSFSGLSTDTQYF. The sequenced part of the CDR3 DNA is TGTGCCAGCAGCTTTAGCGGGTTAAGCACAGATACG.

The sequenced part of the CDR3 DNA is TGCAGTGCTATTTCTACCGGGACTAGCGGGTACAATGAG. Residues: CSAISTGTSGYNE. In full, the CDR3 is CSAISTGTSGYNEQFF. The chain is built from TRBV20-1 and TRBJ2-1; 12 bases align to TRBD2. The read comes to an end 3 residues before the CDR3 does, leaving the germline J gene to fill in the end. V was pared by 4 bases and J by 4 bases, with 8 bases of the junction left unmatched. The CDR3 consists of 16 residues. Germline assignment: CDR1 DFQATT and CDR2 SNEGSKA (reference sequence).

Comments on this clone: The sequence runs out 3 residues before the end of the CDR3; the remainder is reconstructed from the germline J gene. The chain recombines TRBV30 with TRBJ2-7; 7 bases match TRBD1. The ends lost 2 bases at V and 2 bases at J; junction bases unmatched: 0. The germline V gene encodes CDR1 GTSNPN and CDR2 SVGIG (reference sequence). CDR3 length equals 12 residues. The CDR3 region is CAWSTGAYEQYF. The CDR3 DNA, read in part, is TGTGCCTGGAGTACAGGGGCCTACGAG.

Worth noting for this clone: The read finishes 3 residues shy of the CDR3 end, and the germline J gene is used to complete it. This chain links TRBV20-1 with TRBJ2-3, with 9 bases identical to TRBD2. V trimming: 6 bases; J trimming: 3 bases; junction bases outside the gene matches: 7. Germline assignment: CDR1 DFQATT and CDR2 SNEGSKA (reference sequence). This CDR3 contains 14 residues. Incomplete CDR3 DNA: TGCAGTGCCCAGACTAGCGGATCAACAGATACG. As protein: CSAQTSGSTDT. In full, the CDR3 is CSAQTSGSTDTQYF.

A note on this clone: The missing CDR3 end, 3 residues past where the read stops, is filled in from the germline J gene. This chain uses TRBV7-3 with TRBJ2-1, with D possibly being TRBD2 (6 bases). Trimming shortened V by 4 bases and J by 5 bases, and 18 bases separated the two germline ends. This CDR3 is 16 amino acids long. Germline V gene data show CDR1 as SGHTA and CDR2 as FQGTGA. The CDR3 here is CASSSQAGWPNNEQFF. The CDR3 DNA, read in part, is TGTGCCAGCAGCTCCCAAGCGGGCTGGCCCAACAATGAG. The variable domain in full, completed from reference TRBV7-3 and TRBJ2-1, reads GAGVSQTPSNKVTEKGKYVELRCDPISGHTALYWYRQSLGQGPEFLIYFQGTGAADDSGLPNDRFFAVRPEGSVSTLKIQRTERGDSAVYLCASSSQAGWPNNEQFFGPGTRLTVL.

A word on this clone: Sequencing ends 3 residues short of the CDR3 end; the germline J gene provides the rest. The V gene is TRBV19, the J gene TRBJ2-4; TRBD2 matches at 8 bases. The CDR3 contains 14 residues. V was clipped by 6 bases and J by 3 bases; unmatched bases: 4. Germline-derived CDR1 and CDR2 are LNHDA and SQIVND (reference sequence). The part of the CDR3 DNA that was read is TGTGCCAGTAGCCCGGGGGGGGGCAAAAACATT. This translates into CASSPGGGKNI. The CDR3 in full is CASSPGGGKNIQYF. Combining the CDR3 with reference TRBV19 and TRBJ2-4 gives the whole variable domain DGGITQSPKYLFRKEGQNVTLSCEQNLNHDAMYWYRQDPGQGLRLIYYSQIVNDFQKGDIAEGYSVSREKKESFPLTVTSAQKNPTAFYLCASSPGGGKNIQYFGAGTRLSVL.

CDR3 amino acids: CASSFPGLAANEQFF. The part of the CDR3 DNA that was read is TGTGCCAGCAGCTTCCCGGGACTAGCTGCCAATGAG. V usage is TRBV7-2 and J usage is TRBJ2-1, with 9 bases aligning to TRBD2. The CDR3 end lies 3 residues beyond the end of the read and is filled in from the germline J gene. CDR1 is SGHTA and CDR2 is FQGNSA in the germline V gene. Germline trimming cut 3 bases from V and 6 bases from J; bases unmatched to any gene: 6. The CDR3 has 15 amino acids.